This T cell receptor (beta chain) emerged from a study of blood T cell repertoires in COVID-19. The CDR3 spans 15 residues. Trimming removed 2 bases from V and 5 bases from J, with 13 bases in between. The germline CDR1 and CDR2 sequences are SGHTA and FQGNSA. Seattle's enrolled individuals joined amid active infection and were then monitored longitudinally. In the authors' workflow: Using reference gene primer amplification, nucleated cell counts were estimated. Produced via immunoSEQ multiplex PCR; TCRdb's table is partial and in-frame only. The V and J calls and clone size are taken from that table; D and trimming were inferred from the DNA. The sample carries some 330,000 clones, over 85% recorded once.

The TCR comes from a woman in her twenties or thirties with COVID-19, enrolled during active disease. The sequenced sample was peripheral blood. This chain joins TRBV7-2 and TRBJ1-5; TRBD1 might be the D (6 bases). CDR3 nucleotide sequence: TGTGCCAGCAGCTTATCCCGGGGGGCATATCAGCCCCAGCATTTT. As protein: CASSLSRGAYQPQHF.